A single sample gave rise to the 13 T cell receptor beta chains below, sequenced in a study of T cell repertoires in cytomegalovirus infection. Via MiXCR, TCRdb re-called the reads, giving one row per CDR3 protein. The sample carries roughly 250,000 distinct CDR3 sequences, 9% to 15% recorded once. Specimen: PBMCs. The receptors originated from a human donor in good health (CMV status not recorded). Some clones in this sample may be carry-over from other donors' samples.

The rearrangement links TRBV20-1 to TRBJ2-5; TRBD2 agrees at 12 bases. Germline-derived CDR1 and CDR2 are DFQATT and SNEGSKA (reference sequence). Trimming took 4 bases from V and 4 from J; bases not matched to a gene: 7. The CDR3 has 15 residues. The CDR3 nucleotides read TGCAGTGCTACGACTAGCGGGAGAGTGGGAGAGACCCAGTACTTC. Translation gives CSATTSGRVGETQYF.

This clonotype was seen more than once but under ten times. The CDR3 DNA sequence: TGTGCCAGTAGTTACAGGGGGCGCGGAGGCTACACCTTC. This gives the protein CASSYRGRGGYTF. This rearrangement joins TRBV19 to TRBJ1-2, with TRBD1 matching over 9 bases. CDR3 length: 13 amino acids. The trim removed 5 bases at V and 8 bases at J, leaving 6 bases unmatched. Germline CDR1 LNHDA, CDR2 SQIVND (reference sequence).

This clonotype was observed many times. CDR3: CATSEKYRGSSTDTQYF. CDR3 bases: TGTGCCACCAGTGAAAAATACAGGGGATCCAGCACAGATACGCAGTATTTT. V usage is TRBV24-1 and J usage is TRBJ2-3; 7 nucleotides agree with TRBD1. CDR1 is KGHDR, CDR2 SFDVKD, per germline. The J segment lost 0 bases and the V segment lost 4 bases, leaving 9 bases of the junction unmatched. The CDR3 contains 17 residues.

This clonotype was observed at least ten times. The chain employs TRBV7-2 and TRBJ1-2; D possibly corresponds to TRBD1 (5 bases). Germline CDR1 is SGHTA and CDR2 is FQGNSA. The length of the CDR3 is 13 residues. Trimming removed 5 bases at V and 2 bases at J, with 9 bases between. CDR3 bases: TGTGCCAGCAGCGGCGACAGAAACTATGGCTACACCTTC. Translation gives CASSGDRNYGYTF.

The genes are TRBV11-3 and TRBJ1-2; 7 positions agree with TRBD1. The CDR3 totals 15 residues. Germline V gene sequence: CDR1 SGHNT, CDR2 YENEEA. V lost 5 bases and J lost 2; bases outside the gene matches: 8. The CDR3 DNA reads TGTGCCAGCAGCCCGGAGGGACAGATGAACTATGGCTACACCTTC. It encodes CASSPEGQMNYGYTF. The variable domain in full, with the rest retrieved from reference TRBV11-3 and TRBJ1-2, is EAGVVQSPRYKIIEKKQPVAFWCNPISGHNTLYWYLQNLGQGPELLIRYENEEAVDDSQLPKDRFSAERLKGVDSTLKIQPAELGDSAVYLCASSPEGQMNYGYTFGSGTRLTVV.

There are a few counts of this clonotype. The chain employs TRBV20-1 and TRBJ1-2; the match to TRBD1 covers 7 bases. The ends lost 5 bases at V and 4 bases at J; junction bases unmatched: 4. The CDR3 runs to 12 residues. In germline, CDR1 is DFQATT, CDR2 SNEGSKA (reference sequence). The CDR3 nucleotides read TGCAGTGCTCCGACAGGGTCCTATGGCTACACCTTC. It specifies CSAPTGSYGYTF.

This chain connects TRBV20-1 to TRBJ1-1; D ambiguous. Germline V gene lookup returns CDR1 DFQATT and CDR2 SNEGSKA (reference sequence). V shed 6 bases and J shed 2 bases, with 10 bases lying between them. This CDR3 is 12 amino acids long. The chain's CDR3 is CSAWDENTEAFF. The CDR3 DNA follows: TGCAGTGCGTGGGATGAAAACACTGAAGCTTTCTTT.

The table lists this clonotype with many counts. The J gene is TRBJ2-1, the V gene TRBV20-1; possible D gene TRBD2, 7 bases. The V gene's germline CDR1 is DFQATT and CDR2 SNEGSKA (reference sequence). This CDR3 is built from 13 residues. V was cut by 6 bases and J by 5 bases, with 14 bases left in between. CDR3 amino acids: CSAPKGGNNEQFF. In nucleotides, the CDR3 is TGCAGTGCCCCCAAGGGGGGGAACAATGAGCAGTTCTTC.

This clonotype was picked up many times. The chain couples TRBV28 to TRBJ1-4, with D possibly TRBD1 on 6 matching bases. CDR3 length: 15 residues. The V gene lost 6 bases and the J gene lost 4 bases, with 15 bases spanning the gap. Germline V CDR1 and CDR2: MDHEN, SYDVKM. The CDR3 is CASRGGGSINEKLFF. The CDR3 coding sequence is TGTGCCAGCAGGGGAGGGGGGAGCATTAATGAAAAACTGTTTTTT. Full variable domain (remainder filled in from reference TRBV28 and TRBJ1-4): DVKVTQSSRYLVKRTGEKVFLECVQDMDHENMFWYRQDPGLGLRLIYFSYDVKMKEKGDIPEGYSVSREKKERFSLILESASTNQTSMYLCASRGGGSINEKLFFGSGTQLSVL.

This clonotype was detected ten times or more. The chain joins TRBV7-2 to TRBJ2-5; D is ambiguous. V was trimmed by 0 bases and J by 5 bases, leaving 16 bases between them. This CDR3 spans 16 amino acids. CDR1 is SGHTA, CDR2 FQGNSA, per germline. The chain's CDR3 is CASSLARTSHWETQYF. CDR3 bases: TGTGCCAGCAGCTTAGCACGAACGTCACACTGGGAGACCCAGTACTTC.

This CDR3 is CANSGLRGRGYTF. CDR3 DNA sequence: TGTGCTAACAGCGGACTGAGGGGCCGCGGCTACACCTTC. The J gene is TRBJ1-2, the V gene TRBV2; the D gene is possibly TRBD1 (5 bases). From germline, CDR1 is SNHLY and CDR2 FYNNEI. The CDR3 length is 13 residues.

This clonotype was observed many times. V is TRBV7-2 and J is TRBJ2-5; 11 bases are a match to TRBD2. Germline V gene lookup returns CDR1 SGHTA and CDR2 FQGNSA. V was clipped by 5 bases and J by 5 bases; unmatched bases: 10. The CDR3 has 16 amino acids. CDR3 nucleotides: TGTGCCAGCAGCCCAACCCTACTAGCGGGAGTGGAGACCCAGTACTTC. Its translation: CASSPTLLAGVETQYF.

This clonotype was found a few times. The chain combines TRBV29-1 with TRBJ2-3; the D gene could be TRBD1 or TRBD2 (5 bases each). The germline V gene has CDR1 SQVTM and CDR2 ANQGSEA. Trimming left V 6 bases short and J 6 bases short, with 16 bases between. The CDR3 is made up of 13 amino acids. CDR3 nucleotide sequence: TGCAGCGTAAAGAGCGGATGGGGCGATACGCAGTATTTT. Its protein is CSVKSGWGDTQYF.